Below, 13 T cell receptor beta chains from the same sample are listed, as sequenced in a study of technical replicates of blood from a handful of donors. The method was immunoSEQ multiplex PCR; TCRdb's version includes in-frame clones alone and lacks a portion of them. The sample contains around 13,000 clones, about 82% of which appear only once. The material sequenced was PBMCs. All receptors come from a human donor in good health.

The gene calls are TRBV6-1 and TRBJ1-1, with no clear D. CDR3 length: 13 residues. Trimming took 6 bases from V and 1 from J, leaving 9 bases between them. Germline V gene lookup returns CDR1 MNHNS and CDR2 SASEGT. The CDR3 coding sequence is TGTGCCAGCAGGGTACAGCAGAACACTGAAGCTTTCTTT. Translated: CASRVQQNTEAFF.

Only one count was recorded for this clone. J is TRBJ1-5 and V is TRBV18; perhaps TRBD1 as D (5 bases). The germline gives CDR1 KGHSH, CDR2 LQKENI. The ends were cut back, 5 bases at V and 1 base at J, with 6 bases in the middle. CDR3 length: 13 residues. Here the CDR3 DNA reads TGTGCCAGCTCAGGGGGGAGCAATCAGCCCCAGCATTTT. It is translated as CASSGGSNQPQHF.

Here the CDR3 DNA reads TGTGCCAGCAAAGCGACGGACACCGTCCCTGTAGCTTTCTTT. Protein sequence: CASKATDTVPVAFF. The rearrangement joins TRBV2 to TRBJ1-1; a possible D gene is TRBD1 (5 bases). With 7 bases removed from V and 10 bases from J, the gap between germline ends came to 22 bases. The germline V gene has CDR1 SNHLY and CDR2 FYNNEI. The CDR3 has 14 amino acids.

V gene TRBV6-5 combines with J gene TRBJ2-3, with 10 bases lining up with TRBD2. The germline V gene has CDR1 MNHEY and CDR2 SVGAGI. J gave up 5 bases and V 5 bases, and 4 bases lay outside the gene matches. CDR3 size: 14 residues. CDR3 sequence (DNA): TGTGCCAGCAGTCTAGCGGGAGTTGGAGATACGCAGTATTTT. Protein: CASSLAGVGDTQYF.

The chain recombines TRBV5-4 with TRBJ2-7, with 10 bases fitting TRBD2. Germline V gene sequence: CDR1 SGHNT, CDR2 YYREEE (reference sequence). Trimming cost V 4 bases and J 5 bases; bases outside gene matches: 6. This CDR3 has 14 residues. The CDR3 spells CASSPSGTSDEQYF. CDR3 coding DNA: TGTGCCAGCAGCCCCTCCGGGACTAGCGACGAGCAGTACTTC.

This clone was observed a single time. The CDR3 nucleotides are TGTGCCAGCAGCATGGGACAGGGCACGGAGACCCAGTACTTC. This gives the protein CASSMGQGTETQYF. This sequence joins TRBV11-3 and TRBJ2-5; 9 nucleotides agree with TRBD1. The junction had 6 bases not matched to a gene; V was cut back by 5 bases and J by 5 bases. The CDR3 runs to 14 residues. Germline lookup yields CDR1 SGHNT and CDR2 YENEEA.

In regard to this clone: An end of the junction does not agree with germline; a read error may underlie this. The chain recombines TRBV2 with TRBJ1-4; 8 bases are shared with TRBD1. CDR3 length equals 13 residues. CDR1 and CDR2 (germline): SNHLY, FYNNEI. CDR3 loop: CASSELPGTGLLF. The DNA for the CDR3 is TGTGCCAGCAGTGAGCTGCCCGGGACAGGCCTCCTTTTT. The full variable domain, completed using reference TRBV2 and TRBJ1-4, is EPEVTQTPSHQVTQMGQEVILRCVPISNHLYFYWYRQILGQKVEFLVSFYNNEISEKSEIFDDQFSVERPDGSNFTLKIRSTKLEDSAMYFCASSELPGTGLLFGSGTQLSVL.

The chain combines TRBV10-3 with TRBJ2-5, with TRBD2 matching 9 bases. This CDR3 comprises 14 residues. Losses at the gene ends were 8 bases for V and 5 bases for J; bases not matched to a gene: 9. Germline CDR1 is ENHRY and CDR2 is SYGVKD. As DNA, the CDR3 is TGTGCCATCCGCGGGGCGGGAGGGGGCGAGACCCAGTACTTC. It yields the protein CAIRGAGGGETQYF.

The chain is built from TRBV5-6 and TRBJ1-1, with D hard to call. V was shortened by 1 base and J by 3 bases, with 16 bases between the two germline ends. Germline V gives CDR1 SGHDT, CDR2 YYEEEE. CDR3 size: 16 residues. CDR3 in amino acids: CASSLPFQVTYTEAFF. Here the CDR3 DNA reads TGTGCCAGCAGCTTGCCCTTCCAGGTCACGTACACTGAAGCTTTCTTT. The full variable domain, in which reference TRBV5-6 and TRBJ1-1 provide the parts outside the CDR3, is DAGVTQSPTHLIKTRGQQVTLRCSPKSGHDTVSWYQQALGQGPQFIFQYYEEEERQRGNFPDRFSGHQFPNYSSELNVNALLLGDSALYLCASSLPFQVTYTEAFFGQGTRLTVV.

This sequence joins TRBV27 and TRBJ1-1; perhaps TRBD1 as D (5 bases). Germline CDR1 and CDR2: MNHEY and SMNVEV (reference sequence). The V end was cut by 3 bases, the J end by 1 base, with 6 bases between. The CDR3 runs to 13 residues. The CDR3, as DNA: TGTGCCAGCAGTTTTACAGGGAACACTGAAGCTTTCTTT. The encoded protein is CASSFTGNTEAFF.

The chain has TRBV6-1 and TRBJ2-7; 11 bases fit TRBD2. The CDR3 extends over 18 amino acids. J gave up 0 bases and V 0 bases, and 7 bases lay outside the gene matches. CDR1 is MNHNS, CDR2 SASEGT, per germline. This chain's CDR3 is CASSEALAGGPSSYEQYF. Written as DNA, the CDR3 is TGTGCCAGCAGTGAAGCGCTAGCGGGAGGCCCGAGCTCCTACGAGCAGTACTTC.

V gene TRBV9 combines with J gene TRBJ2-1, with D perhaps matching TRBD1 (6 bases). The CDR3 length is 16 residues. Germline CDR1 SGDLS, CDR2 YYNGEE. The V end was cut by 2 bases, the J end by 6 bases, with 18 bases between. CDR3 bases: TGTGCCAGCAGCGTCCGCCGGGCTCAGGGGCTCAATGAGCAGTTCTTC. Its protein is CASSVRRAQGLNEQFF.

The chain joins TRBV7-7 to TRBJ2-1; 10 bases line up with TRBD2. V dropped 3 bases and J dropped 7; count of bases not matched to a gene: 9. The CDR3 sequence is 16 residues long. CDR1 is SSHAT and CDR2 is FNYEAQ in the germline V gene (reference sequence). The CDR3 DNA follows: TGTGCCAGCAGCTTGGTCCTAGCGGGAGTGAAGAATGAGCAGTTCTTC. Protein sequence: CASSLVLAGVKNEQFF.